This record concerns one T cell receptor (beta chain) sequence. Its antigen is not yet known. No quality values exist for individual bases; no much larger clone is one base distant. This specimen comes from a study of blood T cell repertoires in COVID-19 (dated by TCRdb to 2018 to 2021). Background on the whole study: Samples from collaborators originated in the United States, Italy and Spain and spanned both the acute and convalescent phases of COVID-19. The material from the prospective study consisted of cDNA or gDNA derived from T cells, B-cell-depleted T cells, or PBMCs. Sample metadata almost always included a de-identified subject ID, COVID-19 status, age in years and sex. Samples were obtained from the ongoing ImmuneRACE study (first 160 participants) and from some 1,200 subjects provided by 6 global collaborators. Deeply sampled blood TCRbeta repertoires from subjects exposed to, actively infected with, or recovered from COVID-19 were included in the dataset. Where available, HLA class I and class II types were obtained from metadata supplied by the sample provider rather than from assay-based typing. A freely available public database, intended as a resource for researchers studying the immune response to SARS-CoV-2, is where the repertoires were released.

The paper as a whole reports these results and caveats: The amount of clinical and demographic metadata varied by source and participant and was provided uncurated.

Collaborating institutions collected whole blood in K2EDTA tubes following their own protocols. For TCRbeta analysis, collaborator samples were shipped as frozen whole blood, as isolated PBMCs, or as DNA extracted from either sample type. The CDR3 contains 15 residues, cysteine and phenylalanine counted. Of the read, only the CDR3 DNA is kept; its 45 bases are in frame from base 1. Taken from the germline V gene (reference sequence), the CDR1 and CDR2 loops are GTSNPN and SVGIG. At the junction V is shortened by 7 bases and J by 3 bases, with 18 bases in between. The immunoSEQ Assay, a bias-controlled multiplex PCR, was used to amplify TCRbeta CDR3 regions from genomic DNA. On the authors' methods: Nucleated cell counts per sample were estimated from amplification of reference gene primers within the assay. To quantify the absolute abundance of each unique TCRbeta CDR3 rearrangement, sequence reads were collapsed and filtered. Productive Simpson clonality was computed per sample as the square root of Simpson's diversity index over productive rearrangements. The source is immuneACCESS, and TCRdb retained only in-frame sequences with V and J called. Part of the clones is not carried over; for the studies checked, unresolved V genes explain less than half of this, and the remainder is unexplained. From that table come the V and J calls and clone size; the DNA was used to work out D and trimming. The sample table lists about 74,000 clones, roughly 84% of them with a count of one. The ten largest clones represent around 30% of the sample.

This receptor was identified in an elderly woman with active or convalescent COVID-19. Input material: peripheral blood. The rearranged chain carries TRBV30 and TRBJ2-2; the D gene is perhaps TRBD2, on 6 matching bases. The CDR3 region has the sequence CASETPTSYTGELFF. The DNA sequence follows: TGTGCCTCCGAGACCCCTACTAGCTACACCGGGGAGCTGTTTTTT.